Presented here are 5 T cell receptor beta chains from one specimen sequenced in a study of blood T cells in healthy people across ages (dated by TCRdb to about 2015). The library relied on 5' RACE. Reads for this sample came from an Illumina HiSeq 2500. A second PCR of 7 to 11 cycles was performed with a sample-barcoded 5' primer and a J-beta primer mix. Using fastp trimming at Q25 and MiXCR clonotype assembly, TCRdb reanalyzed the public sequencing data and kept in-frame beta chains. Identical CDR3 protein sequences are pooled into one entry, listed with their most common genes and DNA. The sample table holds fewer than 1.5 million distinct CDR3 sequences, of which 42% were seen once. The ten largest clonotypes hold less than 8% of the sample. The sequenced sample consisted of blood. Every receptor here comes from a woman aged 18 to 35 in good health.

This sequence joins TRBV19 and TRBJ2-3; D unresolved. This CDR3 contains 13 residues. Germline V CDR1 and CDR2: LNHDA, SQIVND (reference sequence). V shed 6 bases and J shed 0 bases, with 7 bases lying between them. CDR3 in DNA: TGTGCCAGTAGGAAACAAAGCACAGATACGCAGTATTTT. It yields the protein CASRKQSTDTQYF.

The chain has TRBV28 and TRBJ2-1; D is undetermined. This CDR3 contains 12 residues. The V gene's germline CDR1 is MDHEN and CDR2 SYDVKM. V lost 6 bases, J lost 7 bases, and 10 bases lay in between. CDR3 DNA sequence: TGTGCCAGCAGATTCGAGGTAAATGAGCAGTTCTTC. It translates to CASRFEVNEQFF. The whole variable domain, filled in from reference TRBV28 and TRBJ2-1, reads DVKVTQSSRYLVKRTGEKVFLECVQDMDHENMFWYRQDPGLGLRLIYFSYDVKMKEKGDIPEGYSVSREKKERFSLILESASTNQTSMYLCASRFEVNEQFFGPGTRLTVL.

The rearrangement uses TRBV28 and TRBJ1-5; possibly TRBD1 for D (6 bases). The germline V gene encodes CDR1 MDHEN and CDR2 SYDVKM. This CDR3 is 16 amino acids long. V shed 5 bases and J shed 3 bases, with 17 bases lying between them. The CDR3 is CASSDSRGGINQPQHF. The CDR3 DNA follows: TGTGCCAGCAGTGATTCCAGGGGCGGGATCAATCAGCCCCAGCATTTT.

With regard to this clonotype: A much larger clone differs by one base, so this may be a read error. The chain joins TRBV20-1 to TRBJ2-3; perhaps TRBD1 as D (6 bases). Per germline, CDR1 DFQATT and CDR2 SNEGSKA (reference sequence). Deletions cut 6 bases from V and 5 bases from J, with 18 bases between. The CDR3 totals 14 residues. The CDR3 DNA is TGCAGTGCGCCTTGGAGTGGGACACAAGATACGCAGTATTTT. Translating gives CSAPWSGTQDTQYF.

The count of this clonotype is one. This chain connects TRBV5-1 to TRBJ2-7; TRBD2 aligns across 13 bases. V gave up 4 bases and J gave up 5 bases; unmatched junction bases: 12. The CDR3 is 17 residues long. From germline, CDR1 is SGHRS and CDR2 YFSETQ. The CDR3 bases are TGCGCCAGCAGCCGGATGGGACTAGCGGGATACCTCCACGAGCAGTACTTC. This encodes CASSRMGLAGYLHEQYF.